This TCR beta chain originates from a study of cytomegalovirus exposure and HLA in healthy donors. Separation from the roughly 670-subject first cohort characterized the roughly 120-subject validation cohort, to which the donors belonged. In the case of this clone: Its antigen is currently unknown.

Germline V gives CDR1 KGHSH, CDR2 LQKENI. CDR3 length: 16 amino acids. V lost 3 bases and J lost 2; bases outside the gene matches: 3. Findings of the study overall: The tendency of first-cohort TCR clusters to co-occur in the 90 to 150 validation repertoires was the finding of a later analysis.

The protocol was immunoSEQ multiplex PCR, while the TCRdb copy is restricted to in-frame clones and leaves out a portion. The table records around 400,000 clones, roughly 89% of them present only once. The clonotype originates from a woman younger than 30 in good health and CMV-seronegative. Input material: PBMCs. The V call is TRBV18, the J call TRBJ2-3; 12 bases map to TRBD2. Here the CDR3 reads CASSPRTSGATDTQYF. CDR3 DNA: TGTGCCAGCTCACCTCGGACTAGCGGGGCCACAGATACGCAGTATTTT.